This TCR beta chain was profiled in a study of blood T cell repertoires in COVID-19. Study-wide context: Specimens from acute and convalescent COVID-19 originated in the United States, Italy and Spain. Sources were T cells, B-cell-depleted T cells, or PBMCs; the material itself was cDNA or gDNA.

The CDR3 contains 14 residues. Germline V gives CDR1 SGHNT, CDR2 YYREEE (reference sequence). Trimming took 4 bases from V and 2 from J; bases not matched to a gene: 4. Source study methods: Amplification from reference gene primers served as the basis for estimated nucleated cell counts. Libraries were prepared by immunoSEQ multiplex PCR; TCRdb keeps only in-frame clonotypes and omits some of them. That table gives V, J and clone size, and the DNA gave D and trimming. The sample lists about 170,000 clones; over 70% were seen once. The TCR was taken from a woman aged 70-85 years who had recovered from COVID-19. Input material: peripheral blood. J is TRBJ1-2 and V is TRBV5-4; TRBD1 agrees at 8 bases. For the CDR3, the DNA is TGTGCCAGCAGCCAGGGGGCGAACAACTATGGCTACACCTTC. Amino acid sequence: CASSQGANNYGYTF.